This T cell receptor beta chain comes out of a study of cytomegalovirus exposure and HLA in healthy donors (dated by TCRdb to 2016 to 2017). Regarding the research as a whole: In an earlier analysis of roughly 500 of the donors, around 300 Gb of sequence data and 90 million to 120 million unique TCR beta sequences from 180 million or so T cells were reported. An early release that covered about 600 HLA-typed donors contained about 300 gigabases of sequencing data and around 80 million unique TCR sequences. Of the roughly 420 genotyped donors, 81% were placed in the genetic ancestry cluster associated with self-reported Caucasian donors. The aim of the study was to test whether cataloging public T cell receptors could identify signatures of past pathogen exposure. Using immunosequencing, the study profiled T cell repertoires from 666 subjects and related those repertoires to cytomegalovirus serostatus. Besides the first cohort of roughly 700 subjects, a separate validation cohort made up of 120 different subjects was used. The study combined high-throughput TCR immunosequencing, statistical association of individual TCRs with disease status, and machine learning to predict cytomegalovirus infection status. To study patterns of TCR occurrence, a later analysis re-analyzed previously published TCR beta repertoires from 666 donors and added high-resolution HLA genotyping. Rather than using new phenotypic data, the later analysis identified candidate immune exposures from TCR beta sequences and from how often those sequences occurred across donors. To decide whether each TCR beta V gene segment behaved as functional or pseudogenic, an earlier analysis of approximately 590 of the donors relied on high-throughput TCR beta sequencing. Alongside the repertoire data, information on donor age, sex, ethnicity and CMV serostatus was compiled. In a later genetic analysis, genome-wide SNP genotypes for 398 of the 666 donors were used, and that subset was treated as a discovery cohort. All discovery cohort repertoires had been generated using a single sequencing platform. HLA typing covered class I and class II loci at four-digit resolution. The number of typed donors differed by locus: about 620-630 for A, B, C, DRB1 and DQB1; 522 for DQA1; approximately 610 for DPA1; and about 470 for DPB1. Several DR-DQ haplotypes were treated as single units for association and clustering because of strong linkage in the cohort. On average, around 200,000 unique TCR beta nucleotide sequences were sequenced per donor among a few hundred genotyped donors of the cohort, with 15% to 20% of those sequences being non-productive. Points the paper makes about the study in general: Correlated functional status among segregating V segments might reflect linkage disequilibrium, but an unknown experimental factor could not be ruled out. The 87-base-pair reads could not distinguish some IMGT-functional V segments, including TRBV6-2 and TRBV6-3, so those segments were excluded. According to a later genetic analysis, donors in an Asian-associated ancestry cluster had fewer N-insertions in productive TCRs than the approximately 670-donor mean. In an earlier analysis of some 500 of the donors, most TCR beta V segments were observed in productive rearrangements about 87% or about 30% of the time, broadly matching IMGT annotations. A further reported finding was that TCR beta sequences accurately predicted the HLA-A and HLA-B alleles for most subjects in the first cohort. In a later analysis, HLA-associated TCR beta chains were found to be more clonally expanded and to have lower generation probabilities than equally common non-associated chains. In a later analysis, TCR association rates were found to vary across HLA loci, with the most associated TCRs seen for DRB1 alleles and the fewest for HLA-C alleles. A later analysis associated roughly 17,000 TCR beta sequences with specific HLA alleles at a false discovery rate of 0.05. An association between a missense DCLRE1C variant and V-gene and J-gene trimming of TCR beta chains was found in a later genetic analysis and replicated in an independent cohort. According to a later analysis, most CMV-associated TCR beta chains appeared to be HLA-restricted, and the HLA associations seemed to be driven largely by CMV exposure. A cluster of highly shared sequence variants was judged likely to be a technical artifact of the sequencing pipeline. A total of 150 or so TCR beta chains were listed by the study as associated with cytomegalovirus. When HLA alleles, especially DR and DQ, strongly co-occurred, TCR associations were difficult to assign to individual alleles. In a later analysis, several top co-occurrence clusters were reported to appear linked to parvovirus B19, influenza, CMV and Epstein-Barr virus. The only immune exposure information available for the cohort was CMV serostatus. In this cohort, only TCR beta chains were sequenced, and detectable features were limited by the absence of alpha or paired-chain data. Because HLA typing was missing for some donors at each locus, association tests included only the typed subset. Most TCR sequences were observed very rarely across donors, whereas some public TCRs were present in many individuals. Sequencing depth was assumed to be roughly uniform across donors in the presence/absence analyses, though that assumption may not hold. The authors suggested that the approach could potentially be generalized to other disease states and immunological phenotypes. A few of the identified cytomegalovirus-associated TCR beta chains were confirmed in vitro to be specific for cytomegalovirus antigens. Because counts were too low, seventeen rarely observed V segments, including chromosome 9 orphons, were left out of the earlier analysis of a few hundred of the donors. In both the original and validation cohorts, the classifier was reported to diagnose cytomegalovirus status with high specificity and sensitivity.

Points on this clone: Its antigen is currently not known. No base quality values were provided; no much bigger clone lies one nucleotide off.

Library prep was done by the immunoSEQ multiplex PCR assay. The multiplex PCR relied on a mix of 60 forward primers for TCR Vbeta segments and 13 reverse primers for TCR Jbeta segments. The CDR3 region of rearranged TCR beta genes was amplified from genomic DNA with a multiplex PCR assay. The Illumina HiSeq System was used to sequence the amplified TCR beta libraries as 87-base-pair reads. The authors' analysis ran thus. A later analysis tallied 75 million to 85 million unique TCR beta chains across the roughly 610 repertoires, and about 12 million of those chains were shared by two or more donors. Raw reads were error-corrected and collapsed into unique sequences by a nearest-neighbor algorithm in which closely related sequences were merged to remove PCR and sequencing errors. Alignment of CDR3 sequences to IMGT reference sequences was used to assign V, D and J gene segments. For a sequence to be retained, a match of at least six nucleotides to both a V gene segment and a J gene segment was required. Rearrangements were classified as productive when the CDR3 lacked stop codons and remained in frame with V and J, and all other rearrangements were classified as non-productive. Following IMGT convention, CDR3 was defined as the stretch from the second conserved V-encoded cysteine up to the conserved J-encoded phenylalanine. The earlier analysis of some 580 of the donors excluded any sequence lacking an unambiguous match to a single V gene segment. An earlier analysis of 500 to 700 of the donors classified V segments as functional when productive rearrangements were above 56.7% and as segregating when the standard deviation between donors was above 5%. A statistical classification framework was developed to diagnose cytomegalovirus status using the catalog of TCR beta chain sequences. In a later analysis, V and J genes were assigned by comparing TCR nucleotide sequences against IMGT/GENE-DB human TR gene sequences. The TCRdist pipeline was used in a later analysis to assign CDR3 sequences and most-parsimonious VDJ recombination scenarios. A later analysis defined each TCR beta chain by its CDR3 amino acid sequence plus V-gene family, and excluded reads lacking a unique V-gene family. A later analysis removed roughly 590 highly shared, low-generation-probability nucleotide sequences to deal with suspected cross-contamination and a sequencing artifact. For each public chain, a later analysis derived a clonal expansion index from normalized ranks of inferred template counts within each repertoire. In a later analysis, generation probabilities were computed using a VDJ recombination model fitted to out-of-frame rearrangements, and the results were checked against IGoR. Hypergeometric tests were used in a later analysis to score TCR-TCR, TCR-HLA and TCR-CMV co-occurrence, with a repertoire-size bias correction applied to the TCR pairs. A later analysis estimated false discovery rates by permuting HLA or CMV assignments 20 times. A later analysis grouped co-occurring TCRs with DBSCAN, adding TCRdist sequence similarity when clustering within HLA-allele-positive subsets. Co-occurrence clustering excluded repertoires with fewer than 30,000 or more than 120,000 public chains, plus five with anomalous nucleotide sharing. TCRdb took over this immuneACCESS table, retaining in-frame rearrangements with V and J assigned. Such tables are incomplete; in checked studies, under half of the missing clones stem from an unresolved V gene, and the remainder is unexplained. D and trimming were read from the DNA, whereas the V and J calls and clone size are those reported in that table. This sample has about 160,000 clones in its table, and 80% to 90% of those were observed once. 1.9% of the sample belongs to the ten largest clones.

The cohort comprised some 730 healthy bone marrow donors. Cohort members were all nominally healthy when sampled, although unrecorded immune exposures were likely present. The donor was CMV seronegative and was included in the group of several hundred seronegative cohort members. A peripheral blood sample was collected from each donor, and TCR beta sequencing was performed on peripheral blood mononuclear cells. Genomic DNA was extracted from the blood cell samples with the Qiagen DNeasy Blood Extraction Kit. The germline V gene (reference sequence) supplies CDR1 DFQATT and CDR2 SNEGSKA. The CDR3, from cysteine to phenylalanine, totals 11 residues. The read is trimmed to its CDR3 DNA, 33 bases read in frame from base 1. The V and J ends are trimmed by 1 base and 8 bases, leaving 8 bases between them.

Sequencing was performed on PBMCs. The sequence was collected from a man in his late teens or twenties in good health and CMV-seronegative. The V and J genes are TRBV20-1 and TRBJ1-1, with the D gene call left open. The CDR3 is CSARANREAFF. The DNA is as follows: TGCAGTGCTAGAGCTAACAGAGAAGCTTTCTTT.